The sequence of this T cell receptor (beta chain) was determined in a study of T cells after yellow fever vaccination (dated by TCRdb to the late 2010s). For context, the study as a whole: Libraries from fractions with low cell numbers were prepared with the SMART-Seq v4 Ultra Low Input RNA kit. To track T-cell clones before and after primary and booster YFV17D yellow fever vaccination, bulk TCR alpha and beta repertoires were sequenced longitudinally. Two healthy male donors, one aged 18 to 29 and one aged 30 to 40 years, were included in the cohort. Blood was drawn at multiple timepoints before and after primary and secondary immunization, with bulk PBMC replicates and cell subsets isolated.

On the study overall, not on this receptor specifically: Compared with the primary T-cell response, the secondary T-cell response was faster but weaker, reaching its peak on day 5 rather than on day 15. Only two donors were included in the study, so the extent to which the findings can be generalized is limited. A small fraction of clonotypes showed up in both the CD4 and CD8 compartments, probably as a result of convergent recombination. FACS-sorted repertoires could contain abundant contaminating clonotypes from the bulk population, so computational filtering was required. Most clones expanded after primary vaccination were re-detected after the booster (almost 98% of CD4 and about 88% of CD8), suggesting broad memory maintenance.

This clonotype was counted a few times. Its antigen is not yet known. No qualities accompany the bases; no much larger clone lies one base away. Synthesis of TCR cDNA relied on 5'RACE template switching, a step that introduced a universal primer site along with unique molecular identifiers. Priming of cDNA synthesis was performed from both the TCR alpha and TCR beta constant segments. Libraries were amplified in two PCR steps, with sample barcodes and sequencing adapters added in the second step. Sequencing of libraries was done on Illumina HiSeq 2500 (2x100 bp) or NovaSeq (2x150 bp). Per the original workflow: MIGEC handled demultiplexing of reads and collapsing into UMI consensus sequences, while MiXCR performed V(D)J alignment. Using edgeR on replicate PBMC samples, clonotypes were called vaccine-responding if FDR was below 0.01 and the log2 fold change was above 5 up to day 15. Each bulk clonotype was labeled CD4 or CD8 based on which sequenced repertoire, CD4 or CD8, contained the clonotype at higher abundance. In TCRdb, the public reads were trimmed at Q25 with fastp and aligned with MiXCR, with productive beta chains retained. All rows with the same CDR3 protein become a single entry with the most common DNA and genes. TCRdb's processing, not the authors', yielded these V and J calls. For this sample there are about 57,000 distinct CDR3 sequences; about 7% appear just once. The ten largest clones add up to 30% to 45% of the sample.

The sample's treatment or condition label, decoded: live attenuated yellow fever vaccine strain. PBMCs were isolated from peripheral blood using a standard Ficoll-Paque protocol. Dynabeads CD4 and CD8 positive selection kits were used to isolate the CD4 and CD8 T-cell fractions. RNA was extracted with TriZol from bulk PBMCs, CD4 and CD8 fractions, and dextramer-positive and dextramer-negative fractions. The germline V gene sets CDR1 to SGHDT and CDR2 to YYEEEE. V and J lose 5 bases and 4 bases, and a span of 10 bases separates them. Including the terminal cysteine and phenylalanine, the CDR3 comprises 13 residues. CDR3 DNA is the only sequence kept; it has 39 bases, read in frame from the first base.

The clonotype originates from a young man who received the YFV17D yellow fever vaccine. This chain joins TRBV5-6 to TRBJ2-1; no confident D gene assignment can be made. This sample comprised CD8+ T cells sorted from PBMCs, obtained 15 days after the yellow fever booster vaccination. The CDR3 reads as follows: CASRLTVYNEQFF. The bases are TGTGCCAGCAGGCTCACAGTGTACAATGAGCAGTTCTTC.